These 18 T cell receptor beta chains were sequenced from one sample in a study of shared clonotypes between healthy human individuals. Sequencing used immunoSEQ multiplex PCR; TCRdb keeps in-frame clones, though not all of them. The repertoire includes about 1 million clones, around 76% of them detected once, and less than 1.5% sits in the top ten. Sequencing was carried out using memory CD4+ T cells sorted from blood. As to subset: CD45RA-negative fraction. These receptors were collected from a man aged 18 to 35 in good health.

The genes are TRBV7-8 and TRBJ1-1; D call uncertain. The germline V gene has CDR1 SGHVS and CDR2 FQNEAQ. The CDR3 is 13 amino acids. V lost 6 bases, J lost 4 bases, and 12 bases lay in between. The CDR3 DNA is TGTGCCAGCAGTCCCGTCCGGGCCACTGAAGCTTTCTTT. This encodes CASSPVRATEAFF.

This sequence joins TRBV5-6 and TRBJ2-6; the D gene is possibly TRBD1 (6 bases). CDR3 length: 18 residues. The V and J ends lost 7 bases and 1 base respectively, with 21 bases between them. Germline CDR1 SGHDT, CDR2 YYEEEE. The DNA of the CDR3 is TGTGCCAGCGGTAGGAGAGGCAGGGGTGAGTCTGGGGCCAACGTCCTGACTTTC. It translates to CASGRRGRGESGANVLTF. Variable domain in full (rest from reference TRBV5-6 and TRBJ2-6): DAGVTQSPTHLIKTRGQQVTLRCSPKSGHDTVSWYQQALGQGPQFIFQYYEEEERQRGNFPDRFSGHQFPNYSSELNVNALLLGDSALYLCASGRRGRGESGANVLTFGAGSRLTVL.

The chain carries TRBV10-3 and TRBJ1-3, with D tentatively TRBD1 (5 bases). This CDR3 comprises 15 residues. Germline CDR1 and CDR2: ENHRY and SYGVKD. V was cut by 3 bases and J by 3 bases, with 12 bases left in between. The CDR3 sequence: CAISELWGGGNTIYF. CDR3 in DNA: TGTGCCATCAGTGAACTTTGGGGGGGTGGAAACACCATATATTTT.

V gene TRBV7-9 combines with J gene TRBJ2-7; 8 bases are a match to TRBD1. Per germline, CDR1 SEHNR and CDR2 FQNEAQ (reference sequence). V was pared by 5 bases and J by 0 bases, with 12 bases of the junction left unmatched. CDR3 length: 17 residues. The CDR3 bases are TGTGCCAGCAGCCTGTATCTGGGACAGGACCGCTCCTACGAGCAGTACTTC. It translates to CASSLYLGQDRSYEQYF.

This clone was seen just once. This sample also contains other DNA sequences that code for the same CDR3. V gene TRBV5-6 combines with J gene TRBJ1-2; no reliable D call. This CDR3 region has 13 residues. V lost 1 base and J 0 bases, leaving 4 bases between the germline ends. Per the germline V gene, CDR1 is SGHDT and CDR2 is YYEEEE. The CDR3 spells CASSLPANYGYTF. The CDR3 DNA reads as TGTGCCAGCAGCTTGCCAGCTAACTATGGCTACACCTTC.

The V and J genes are TRBV7-9 and TRBJ1-2, with unresolved D. V dropped 6 bases and J dropped 11 bases, with 22 bases sitting between them. The CDR3 runs to 14 residues. Germline loops: CDR1 SEHNR, CDR2 FQNEAQ (reference sequence). Here the CDR3 reads CASREESGSSSYTF. CDR3 bases: TGTGCCAGCAGAGAAGAGAGTGGTTCAAGCTCGTACACCTTC.

This chain links TRBV18 with TRBJ1-5; D uncertain. Deletions cut 4 bases from V and 6 bases from J, with 16 bases between. The CDR3 extends over 15 amino acids. In germline, CDR1 is KGHSH, CDR2 LQKENI. The CDR3 DNA follows: TGTGCCAGCTCACAGGCGGCAGGACCGAGTCAGCCCCAGCATTTT. Translated, it gives CASSQAAGPSQPQHF. The full variable domain, rest sourced from reference TRBV18 and TRBJ1-5, is NAGVMQNPRHLVRRRGQEARLRCSPMKGHSHVYWYRQLPEEGLKFMVYLQKENIIDESGMPKERFSAEFPKEGPSILRIQQVVRGDSAAYFCASSQAAGPSQPQHFGDGTRLSIL.

V gene TRBV6-1 combines with J gene TRBJ1-5; D possibly corresponds to TRBD1 (6 bases). CDR3 length: 14 residues. V lost 3 bases and J 5 bases, leaving 11 bases between the germline ends. CDR1 MNHNS and CDR2 SASEGT come from the germline V gene. The CDR3 sequence: CASSEGRGYQPQHF. The CDR3 coding sequence is TGTGCCAGCAGTGAGGGCAGGGGTTATCAGCCCCAGCATTTT.

The chain couples TRBV5-8 to TRBJ1-2; possible D gene TRBD1, 6 bases. This CDR3 comprises 14 residues. Per germline, CDR1 SGHTS and CDR2 YDEGEE. Between the trimmed V and J ends, which lost 2 bases and 4 bases, there was a span of 12 bases. The CDR3 DNA reads TGTGCCAGCAGCTTCTTATCAGGGGTCTATGGCTACACCTTC. It codes for CASSFLSGVYGYTF.

This clone came up a few times. This rearrangement joins TRBV6-5 to TRBJ2-2; D is ambiguous. Germline V gives CDR1 MNHEY, CDR2 SVGAGI. Trimming removed 6 bases at V and 3 bases at J, with 8 bases between. The CDR3 totals 13 residues. Here the CDR3 reads CASRVGYTGELFF. CDR3 DNA sequence: TGTGCCAGCAGAGTAGGATACACCGGGGAGCTGTTTTTT.

This sequence joins TRBV5-6 and TRBJ1-3; D call uncertain. Germline V lookup: CDR1 SGHDT, CDR2 YYEEEE. The CDR3 has 13 residues. V was clipped by 0 bases and J by 8 bases, with 9 bases between them. CDR3 DNA sequence: TGTGCCAGCAGCTTGGGAACGGTGGACACCATATATTTT. Protein product: CASSLGTVDTIYF.

The rearrangement links TRBV18 to TRBJ2-2; D perhaps matches TRBD2 (5 bases). Germline V CDR1 and CDR2: KGHSH, LQKENI. V was cut by 6 bases and J by 8 bases, with 13 bases left in between. This CDR3 has 13 amino acids. The CDR3 protein is CASSRTLDGELFF. CDR3 coding DNA: TGTGCCAGCTCGCGGACTCTCGATGGGGAGCTGTTTTTT.

The chain recombines TRBV18 with TRBJ1-2, with no clear D. The CDR3 contains 14 residues. CDR1 is KGHSH and CDR2 is LQKENI in the germline V gene. Between the trimmed V and J ends, which lost 8 bases and 2 bases, there was a span of 15 bases. The CDR3 DNA reads as TGTGCCAGCCAGGAAAATCACAAGAACTATGGCTACACCTTC. It codes for CASQENHKNYGYTF.

To note about this clone: The junction differs from germline at one of its ends, possibly a read error. V and J are TRBV10-3 and TRBJ2-3; no definite D call. This CDR3 is 13 amino acids long. CDR1 is ENHRY and CDR2 is SYGVKD in the germline V gene. The CDR3 bases are TGTGCCATCAGTGATGTCAGCCTCCCGATCGGGCATTTT. It specifies CAISDVSLPIGHF.

About this clone itself: Other DNA sequences from this sample encode an identical CDR3 as well. The gene calls are TRBV29-1 and TRBJ2-5; 7 bases are a match to TRBD1. The junction had 4 bases not matched to a gene; V was cut back by 4 bases and J by 5 bases. CDR1 is SQVTM and CDR2 is ANQGSEA in the germline V gene. CDR3 length equals 12 residues. CDR3 bases: TGCAGCGTTGTGTTAGGGGGCGAGACCCAGTACTTC. This translates into CSVVLGGETQYF.

The genes are TRBV7-2 and TRBJ1-5; D is unclear. The CDR3 is 13 residues long. V lost 4 bases and J 5 bases, leaving 9 bases between the germline ends. CDR1 and CDR2 from the germline V gene are SGHTA and FQGNSA. CDR3 sequence: CASSSRTDQPQHF. CDR3 coding DNA: TGTGCCAGCAGCTCGAGGACTGATCAGCCCCAGCATTTT.

The J gene is TRBJ1-2, the V gene TRBV9, with 8 bases fitting TRBD1. The CDR3 consists of 13 residues. From germline, CDR1 is SGDLS and CDR2 YYNGEE. J was trimmed by 5 bases and V by 5 bases; bases with no gene match: 5. As DNA, the CDR3 is TGTGCCAGCAGTCGGGACAGGTTTTATGGCTACACCTTC. It translates to CASSRDRFYGYTF.

The gene calls are TRBV7-2 and TRBJ2-3, with 11 bases identical to TRBD2. The CDR3 has 16 residues. Losses at the gene ends were 5 bases for V and 6 bases for J; bases not matched to a gene: 10. The germline gives CDR1 SGHTA, CDR2 FQGNSA. In nucleotides, the CDR3 is TGTGCCAGCAGCCAGACTAGCGGGGCGCCCACGGATACGCAGTATTTT. Its translation: CASSQTSGAPTDTQYF.